This T cell receptor beta chain stems from a study of T-cell reconstitution after alpha-beta-depleted transplantation in children. This clonotype was observed a few times. The library targeted TCRbeta and was prepared with unique molecular identifiers. TCRdb fed the PCR reads into MiXCR, producing one record per CDR3 protein. The table has 250,000 to 300,000 distinct CDR3 sequences, 9.5% to 10% seen once. The CDR3 is 16 residues long. The V and J ends lost 4 bases and 2 bases respectively, with 18 bases between them. Germline assignment: CDR1 DFQATT and CDR2 SNEGSKA (reference sequence). Source: PBMCs from the stem cell graft donor, taken from the stem cell graft. This chain links TRBV20-1 with TRBJ2-1, with D tentatively TRBD1 or TRBD2 (5 bases each). The TCR comes from a human donor who donated a stem cell graft to a child with SCID. The CDR3 region is CSAKTSVGTAYNEQFF. DNA for the CDR3: TGCAGTGCTAAGACCTCGGTGGGGACCGCCTACAATGAGCAGTTCTTC.